This note documents a single TCR beta chain sequence. Its antigen remains unknown. The CD4+ fraction was divided into a CD45RA+ naive subset and a CD45RA-negative memory subset. Several immunoSEQ plates held equal portions of the genomic DNA taken from each subset. The table came from immunoSEQ multiplex PCR; TCRdb's copy has only in-frame clones and leaves some out. This sample has more than 2,000,000 clones; approximately 93% occur once, and the top ten carry 0.39%. This entry belongs to a study of shared clonotypes between healthy human individuals. Points from the study as a whole: Non-shared clonotypes showed lower generation probabilities than clonotypes common to all four donors.

With V trimmed by 6 bases and J by 0 bases, 5 bases remained unmatched. The germline V gene has CDR1 SEHNR and CDR2 FQNEAQ (reference sequence). The CDR3 loop spans 14 amino acids. This chain uses TRBV7-9 with TRBJ2-7; TRBD1 matches at 7 bases. The origin of this receptor is a young man in good health. Some clones in this sample may be carry-over from other donors' samples. The sequencing sample was made of naive CD4+ T cells from PBMCs. Subset indicated: CD45RA+ positively selected. The CDR3 nucleotides are TGTGCCAGCAGAAAGACAGGGAGCTCCTACGAGCAGTACTTC. Residues: CASRKTGSSYEQYF.